This TCR beta chain stems from a study of neurological immune-mediated disorders. General observations from the study: The multiple sclerosis repertoire cluster had no clinical or MRI correlate.

V gave up 0 bases and J gave up 6 bases, with 16 bases separating them. This CDR3 comprises 15 residues. The germline V gene encodes CDR1 DFQATT and CDR2 SNEGSKA (reference sequence). With respect to this clonotype: No antigen is known for it.

The cDNA was generated by 5'RACE with 10-nucleotide random UMIs. MiXCR was run by TCRdb on the 5' RACE reads, yielding one entry per CDR3 protein. This table holds tens of thousands of distinct CDR3 sequences, 2.5% to 4% found once. The J gene is TRBJ2-3, the V gene TRBV20-1; no firm D call. The receptor comes from a woman in her twenties or thirties with multiple sclerosis. Material for sequencing was PBMCs. CDR3 region: CSAREVVQGWDTQYF. The CDR3 DNA reads TGCAGTGCTAGAGAAGTGGTGCAAGGCTGGGATACGCAGTATTTT.